The rows below give T cell receptor beta chains drawn from one sample of a study of human T cells and chemical hapten exposure. One entry per CDR3 protein results from TCRdb running MiXCR on the RACE reads. This sample yields roughly 140,000 distinct CDR3 sequences, of which 12% are seen a single time; 1.2% to 1.5% belongs to the top ten. Sequenced here: whole blood, sampled in connection with sensitization to the hapten diphenylcyclopropenone (DPC). These receptors originate from a woman between 50 and 59 years old with alopecia areata. Some clones in this sample may be carry-over from other donors' samples. Both conserved end residues are trimmed from each CDR3. Fields, in order: CDR3 length, V gene, CDR3 protein.

length: 10; V: TRBV3-1; CDR3: ASSQGVNGYT
length: 12; V: TRBV7-3; CDR3: ASSLWQGDGELF
length: 14; V: TRBV27; CDR3: ASSSRLAGGPETQY
length: 16; V: TRBV1; CDR3: TSSQDRCGGRGKNIQY
length: 13; V: TRBV28; CDR3: ASRGDSLANYGYT
length: 13; V: TRBV28; CDR3: ASSSRGTSVNEQF
length: 10; V: TRBV20-1; CDR3: SARQGTMEQY
length: 13; V: TRBV7-3; CDR3: ASSLYSGSLYEQY
length: 12; V: TRBV5-1; CDR3: ASSLEQARTEAF
length: 13; V: TRBV5-1; CDR3: ASSLKPQGRYEQY
length: 12; V: TRBV12-3/TRBV12-4; CDR3: ASSLAGTPYEQY
length: 16; V: TRBV9; CDR3: ASSPRGGTSGRTDTQY
length: 10; V: TRBV7-6; CDR3: ASSPASYEQY
length: 15; V: TRBV19; CDR3: ASSNPSGRPDYNEQF
length: 10; V: TRBV11-2; CDR3: ASREGPIEQY
length: 12; V: TRBV6-5; CDR3: ASSPAGGYNEQF
length: 11; V: TRBV28; CDR3: ASSPASADTQY
length: 14; V: TRBV7-2; CDR3: ASSPDRVVSTDTQY
length: 12; V: TRBV30; CDR3: AWSVGYSNQPQH
length: 8; V: TRBV29-1; CDR3: SVGQETQY
length: 13; V: TRBV20-1; CDR3: SARSRTGAYYGYT
length: 15; V: TRBV28; CDR3: ASSLIARTGGSYEQY
length: 13; V: TRBV14; CDR3: ASSQVNGLHNEQF
length: 11; V: TRBV4-3; CDR3: ASSSRTGEKLF
length: 11; V: TRBV7-3; CDR3: ANSLSSGNTIY
length: 11; V: TRBV12-3/TRBV12-4; CDR3: ASRARQGYEQY
length: 13; V: TRBV21-1; CDR3: ASSKRDRGRNIQY
length: 10; V: TRBV6-5; CDR3: ASSYSIAQAF
length: 12; V: TRBV6-2/TRBV6-3; CDR3: ASSYGGVSYEQY
length: 11; V: TRBV30; CDR3: AWSVGPATEAF
length: 11; V: TRBV4-3; CDR3: ASSPVVAVIQY
length: 11; V: TRBV10-3; CDR3: ATGLAGGYEQY
length: 12; V: TRBV7-2; CDR3: ASSLGQEKNIQY
length: 11; V: TRBV20-1; CDR3: SARPGSYREQY
length: 15; V: TRBV11-2; CDR3: ASSLSGSASVRETQY
length: 13; V: TRBV11-3; CDR3: ASSLDQGSGEGYT
length: 13; V: TRBV5-4; CDR3: ASSGQGVTFNEQF
length: 13; V: TRBV3-1; CDR3: ASSRRSTRDYEQY
length: 12; V: TRBV29-1; CDR3: STGLAGSTDTQY
length: 7; V: TRBV29-1; CDR3: SVSDYGF